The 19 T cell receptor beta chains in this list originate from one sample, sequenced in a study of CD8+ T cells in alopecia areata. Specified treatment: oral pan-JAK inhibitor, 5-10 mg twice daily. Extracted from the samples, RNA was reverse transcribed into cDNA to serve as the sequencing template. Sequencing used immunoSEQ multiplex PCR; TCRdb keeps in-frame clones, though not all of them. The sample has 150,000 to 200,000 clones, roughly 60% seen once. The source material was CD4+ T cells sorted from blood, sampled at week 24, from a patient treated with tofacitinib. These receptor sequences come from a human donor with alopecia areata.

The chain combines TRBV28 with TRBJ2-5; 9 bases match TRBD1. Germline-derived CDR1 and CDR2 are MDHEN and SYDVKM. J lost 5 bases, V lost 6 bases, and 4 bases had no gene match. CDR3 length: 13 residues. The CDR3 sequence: CASRTGGRETQYF. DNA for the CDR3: TGTGCCAGCAGAACAGGGGGCCGGGAGACCCAGTACTTC.

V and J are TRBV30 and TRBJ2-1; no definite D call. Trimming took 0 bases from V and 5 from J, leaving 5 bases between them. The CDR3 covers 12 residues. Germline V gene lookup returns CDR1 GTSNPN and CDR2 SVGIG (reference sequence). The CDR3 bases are TGTGCCTGGAGTGTACTTAACAATGAGCAGTTCTTC. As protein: CAWSVLNNEQFF.

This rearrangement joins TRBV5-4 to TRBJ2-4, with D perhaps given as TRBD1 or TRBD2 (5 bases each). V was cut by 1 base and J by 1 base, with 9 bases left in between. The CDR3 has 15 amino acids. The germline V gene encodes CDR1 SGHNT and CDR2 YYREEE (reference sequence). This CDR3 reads CASSLSRDAKNIQYF. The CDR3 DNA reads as TGTGCCAGCAGCTTGTCCAGGGACGCCAAAAACATTCAGTACTTC. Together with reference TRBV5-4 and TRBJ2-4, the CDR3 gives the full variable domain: ETGVTQSPTHLIKTRGQQVTLRCSSQSGHNTVSWYQQALGQGPQFIFQYYREEENGRGNFPPRFSGLQFPNYSSELNVNALELDDSALYLCASSLSRDAKNIQYFGAGTRLSVL.

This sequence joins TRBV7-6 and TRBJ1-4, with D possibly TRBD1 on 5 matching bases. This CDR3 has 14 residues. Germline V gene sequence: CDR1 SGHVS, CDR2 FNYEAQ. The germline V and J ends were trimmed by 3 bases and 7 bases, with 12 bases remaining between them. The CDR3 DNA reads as TGTGCCAGCAGCTTTCGGTCGGGGGGTGAAAAACTGTTTTTT. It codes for CASSFRSGGEKLFF.

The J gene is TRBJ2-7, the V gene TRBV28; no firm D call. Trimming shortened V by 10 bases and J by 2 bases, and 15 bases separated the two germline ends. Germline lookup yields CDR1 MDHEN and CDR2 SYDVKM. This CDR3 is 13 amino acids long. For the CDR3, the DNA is TGTGCCATTACCAGTGACATGACCTACGAGCAGTACTTC. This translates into CAITSDMTYEQYF. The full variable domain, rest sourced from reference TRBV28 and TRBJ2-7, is DVKVTQSSRYLVKRTGEKVFLECVQDMDHENMFWYRQDPGLGLRLIYFSYDVKMKEKGDIPEGYSVSREKKERFSLILESASTNQTSMYLCAITSDMTYEQYFGPGTRLTVT.

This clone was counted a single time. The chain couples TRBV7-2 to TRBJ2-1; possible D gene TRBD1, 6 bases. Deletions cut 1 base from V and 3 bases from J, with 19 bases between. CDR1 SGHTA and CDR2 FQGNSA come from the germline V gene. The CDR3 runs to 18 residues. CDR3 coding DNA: TGTGCCAGCAGCTTAGTTGGGCAGGGGATCGGTGGCTACAATGAGCAGTTCTTC. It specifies CASSLVGQGIGGYNEQFF.

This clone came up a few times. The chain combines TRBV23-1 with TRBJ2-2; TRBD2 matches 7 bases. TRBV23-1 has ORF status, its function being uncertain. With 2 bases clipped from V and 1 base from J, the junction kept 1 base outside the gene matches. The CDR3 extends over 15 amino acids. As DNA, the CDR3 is TGCGCCAGCAGTCAAACTAGCGTGAACACCGGGGAGCTGTTTTTT. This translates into CASSQTSVNTGELFF.

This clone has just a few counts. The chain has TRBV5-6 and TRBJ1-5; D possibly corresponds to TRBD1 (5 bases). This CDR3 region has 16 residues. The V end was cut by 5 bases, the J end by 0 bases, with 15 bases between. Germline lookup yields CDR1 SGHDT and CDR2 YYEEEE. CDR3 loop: CASSYFQGNSNQPQHF. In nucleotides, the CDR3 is TGTGCCAGCAGTTATTTCCAGGGTAATAGCAATCAGCCCCAGCATTTT.

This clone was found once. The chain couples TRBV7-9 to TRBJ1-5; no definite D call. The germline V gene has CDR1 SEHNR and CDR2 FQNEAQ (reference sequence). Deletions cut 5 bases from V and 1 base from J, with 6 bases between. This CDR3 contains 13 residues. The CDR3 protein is CASSPGSNQPQHF. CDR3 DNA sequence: TGTGCCAGCAGCCCGGGAAGCAATCAGCCCCAGCATTTT.

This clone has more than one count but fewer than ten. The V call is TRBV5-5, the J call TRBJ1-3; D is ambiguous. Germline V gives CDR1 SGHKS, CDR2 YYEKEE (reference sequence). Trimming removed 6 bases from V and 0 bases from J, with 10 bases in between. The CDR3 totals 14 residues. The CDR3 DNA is TGTGCCAGCATGAGTTCATTCTCTGGAAACACCATATATTTT. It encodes CASMSSFSGNTIYF.

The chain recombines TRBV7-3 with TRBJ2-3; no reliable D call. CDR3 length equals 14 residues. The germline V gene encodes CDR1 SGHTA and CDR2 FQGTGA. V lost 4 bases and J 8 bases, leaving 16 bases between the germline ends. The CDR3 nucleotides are TGTGCCAGCAGCTCGTCTCCGCGAGACGGTACGCAGTATTTT. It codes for CASSSSPRDGTQYF.

As DNA, the CDR3 is TGCAGCGTTGCGGCTAGCGGGGTAGCCAAAAACATTCAGTACTTC. This encodes CSVAASGVAKNIQYF. The J gene is TRBJ2-4, the V gene TRBV29-1, with 9 nucleotides matching TRBD2. V was clipped by 4 bases and J by 0 bases; unmatched bases: 4. The CDR3 contains 15 residues. Germline lookup yields CDR1 SQVTM and CDR2 ANQGSEA. Together with reference TRBV29-1 and TRBJ2-4, the CDR3 gives the full variable domain: SAVISQKPSRDICQRGTSLTIQCQVDSQVTMMFWYRQQPGQSLTLIATANQGSEATYESGFVIDKFPISRPNLTFSTLTVSNMSPEDSSIYLCSVAASGVAKNIQYFGAGTRLSVL.

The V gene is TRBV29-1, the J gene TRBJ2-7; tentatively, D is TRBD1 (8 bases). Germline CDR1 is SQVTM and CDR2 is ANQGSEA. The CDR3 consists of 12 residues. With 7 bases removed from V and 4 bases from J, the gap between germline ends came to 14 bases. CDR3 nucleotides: TGCAGCGCCGGACAGGGAGGGTACGAGCAGTACTTC. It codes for CSAGQGGYEQYF.

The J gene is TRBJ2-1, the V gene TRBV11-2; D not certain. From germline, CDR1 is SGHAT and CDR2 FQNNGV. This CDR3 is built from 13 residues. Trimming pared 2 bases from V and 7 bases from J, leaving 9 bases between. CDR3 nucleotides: TGTGCCAGCAGCTTAAGGCGGTGGAATGAGCAGTTCTTC. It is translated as CASSLRRWNEQFF.

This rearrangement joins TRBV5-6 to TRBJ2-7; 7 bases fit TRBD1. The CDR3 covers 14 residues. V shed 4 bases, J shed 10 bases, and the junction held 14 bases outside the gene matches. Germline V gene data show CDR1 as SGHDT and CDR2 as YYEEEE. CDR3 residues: CASSPTGIKRGQYF. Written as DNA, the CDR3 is TGTGCCAGCAGCCCGACAGGGATAAAACGAGGACAGTACTTC.

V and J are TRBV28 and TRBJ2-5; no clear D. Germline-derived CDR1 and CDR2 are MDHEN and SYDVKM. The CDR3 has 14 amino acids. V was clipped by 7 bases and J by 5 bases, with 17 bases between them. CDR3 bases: TGTGCCAGCAACGAAGGTCGGGTTTTCGAGACCCAGTACTTC. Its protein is CASNEGRVFETQYF.

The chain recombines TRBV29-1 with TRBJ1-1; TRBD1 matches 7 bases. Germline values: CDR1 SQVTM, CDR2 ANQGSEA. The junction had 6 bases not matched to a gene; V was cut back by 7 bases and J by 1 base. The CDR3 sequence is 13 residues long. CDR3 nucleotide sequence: TGCAGCGGGTTGGACAGGTGGAACACTGAAGCTTTCTTT. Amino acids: CSGLDRWNTEAFF.

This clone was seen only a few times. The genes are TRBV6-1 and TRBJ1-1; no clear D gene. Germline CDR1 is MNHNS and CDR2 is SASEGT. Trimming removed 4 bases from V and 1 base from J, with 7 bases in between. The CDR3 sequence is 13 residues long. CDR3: CASSGTPNTEAFF. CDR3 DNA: TGTGCCAGCAGTGGAACACCGAACACTGAAGCTTTCTTT.

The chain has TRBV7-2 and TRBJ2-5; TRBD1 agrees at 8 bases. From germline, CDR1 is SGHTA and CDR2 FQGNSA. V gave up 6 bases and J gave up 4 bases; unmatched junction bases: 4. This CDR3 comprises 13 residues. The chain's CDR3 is CASSTQGGETQYF. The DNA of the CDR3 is TGTGCCAGCAGTACACAGGGGGGAGAGACCCAGTACTTC.